This T cell receptor (beta chain) was captured in a study of identifying expanded T cells in peripheral blood (dated by TCRdb to between 2018 and 2021). Regarding the study in general: Four technical replicates, made by sequencing separate aliquots from the same pool of genomic DNA, were compared pairwise. Study-wide conclusions, independent of this receptor: The authors expected biological variance in healthy repertoires might increase further over much longer intervals such as months to years. Across all healthy donors, variance in clone template counts between approximately two-week samples was found to increase significantly with total template count. The binomial model flagged approximately 1.3 differentially abundant clones between technical replicates but roughly 15 over roughly two weeks and 19 over four weeks. The beta-binomial model significantly reduced the number of clones called differentially abundant and the false-positive rate across all healthy-donor time intervals.

As regards this clone: Its antigen is still unknown. One base away there is no much larger clone; base qualities are not given.

TCRbeta CDR3 regions were profiled by bias-controlled multiplex PCR amplification of genomic DNA with the immunoSEQ Assay. Under the source paper's analysis protocol: To quantify the absolute abundance of each unique TCRbeta CDR3 region, the sequences were collapsed and filtered. Differential abundance was assessed using a binomial (Fisher-equivalent) model and a beta-binomial model in which time-dependent variance fitted from healthy donors was added. Clones with fewer than 5 combined templates were removed, and differential abundance was called for clones with a Benjamini-Hochberg FDR below 0.01. The form v = (b*log(k)+a)^2 was used to model beta-binomial variance as a function of total template count across the two samples. TCRdb holds this immuneACCESS table with in-frame rearrangements only. Some clones are missing; in checked studies, unresolved V genes explain under half, and the rest has no known cause. That table supplies the V and J calls and clone size; D and trimming were determined from the DNA. Counted in this sample were about 90,000 clones; approximately 85% of them appeared once. Of the sample, just under 4.5% falls within the top ten clones.

No immune events such as infections were documented for the healthy donors during the collection period. Time-dependent variance in a beta-binomial model of T-cell clone differential abundance was calibrated using healthy-donor blood repertoires as a training cohort. The training cohort was composed of roughly ten healthy donors, 3 female and 7 male. The donors were between roughly 29 and 65 years old, with an average age of 43 years. Whole blood, obtained from a commercial supplier, was collected from each healthy donor at three time points spaced roughly 14 days apart. For immunosequencing, genomic DNA was extracted from whole blood that had not been sorted. Sequenced: blood. The source of this sequence is a person between 18 and 75 years old in good health.

The CDR3 protein sequence reads: CAWSVDGYSYGYTF. The DNA sequence is given as TGTGCCTGGAGTGTAGATGGTTACTCCTATGGCTACACCTTC. The chain links TRBV30 with TRBJ1-2; no confident D gene assignment can be made. The junction carries 12 bases between V and J, which are trimmed by 0 bases and 4 bases respectively. The germline V gene (reference sequence) specifies GTSNPN as CDR1 and SVGIG as CDR2. The CDR3 runs 14 residues from the cysteine to the phenylalanine. Only the CDR3 DNA is retained, 42 bases long and in frame from the first base.